This paragraph covers one T cell receptor (beta chain) sequence. Its target is unknown. This entry belongs to a study of monozygotic twins with inflammatory bowel disease. Overall study results and limits: The results supported no single strong signal or clonotype associated with IBD.

The V gene's germline CDR1 is LGHNA and CDR2 YSLEER. CDR3 length: 14 residues. Template switching appended UMIs that held a 6-nucleotide sample barcode. TCRdb re-called the 5' RACE reads and shows each CDR3 protein once, DNA omitted. The listing contains roughly 320,000 distinct CDR3 sequences. This sequence originates from a human donor with ulcerative colitis or Crohn's disease, or a healthy co-twin of an affected twin (not recorded which). The sample was blood. The rearrangement joins TRBV4-3 to TRBJ2-7. The CDR3 spells CASSQDVGAYEQYF.